This T cell receptor (beta chain) derives from a study of beta chain features in type 1 diabetes. Looking at the study overall: There was similarity between patients and healthy donors in age, gender and cell yields.

This clone appeared a few times. Its antigen is unidentified. Sampling consisted of one heparinised blood draw per donor, averaging roughly 0.12 L. CD4+ naive, central memory, regulatory and stem cell-like memory cells were sorted via CD45RO/CCR7/CD25/CD127/CD95/CD27. Isolated RNA was reverse transcribed in full, so expressed TCRB transcripts were sequenced. The protocol was immunoSEQ multiplex PCR, while the TCRdb copy is restricted to in-frame clones and leaves out a portion. This sample carries under 400,000 clones, over 10% of them seen once, and the ten largest clones take around 0.01%. The study's findings and limits: Type 1 diabetes patients showed a moderate but significant shortening of TCRB CDR3s in all four CD4+ subsets. For patients, the naive, central memory and Treg TCRB repertoires appeared more alike than for healthy donors.

In germline, CDR1 is MDHEN, CDR2 SYDVKM. Trimming removed 5 bases from V and 3 bases from J; junction bases left unmatched: 7. This CDR3 has 15 residues. The sequenced material came from naive CD4+ T cells from blood. The J gene is TRBJ2-4, the V gene TRBV28, with 7 bases lining up with TRBD2. The source is a young woman with type 1 diabetes. Here the CDR3 reads CASSNSGGIKNIQYF. CDR3 DNA: TGTGCCAGCAGTAACTCCGGGGGGATCAAAAACATTCAGTACTTC.